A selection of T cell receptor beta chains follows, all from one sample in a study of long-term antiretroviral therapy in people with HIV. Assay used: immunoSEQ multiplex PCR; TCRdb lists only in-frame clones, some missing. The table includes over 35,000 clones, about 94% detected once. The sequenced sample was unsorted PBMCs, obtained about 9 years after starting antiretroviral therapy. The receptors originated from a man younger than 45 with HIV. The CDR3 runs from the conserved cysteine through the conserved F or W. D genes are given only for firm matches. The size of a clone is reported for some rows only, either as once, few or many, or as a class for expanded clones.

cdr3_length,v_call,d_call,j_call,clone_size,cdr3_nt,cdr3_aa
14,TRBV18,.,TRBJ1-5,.,TGTGCCAGCTCACGACAAGGGGTTAATCAGCCCCAGCATTTT,CASSRQGVNQPQHF
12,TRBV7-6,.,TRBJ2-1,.,TGTGCCAGCAGCTTGGTGAGGGGGGAGCAGTTCTTC,CASSLVRGEQFF
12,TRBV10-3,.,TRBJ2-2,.,TGTGCCATCTCTAGCCGGGTCGGGGAGCTGTTTTTT,CAISSRVGELFF
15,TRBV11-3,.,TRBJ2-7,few,TGTGCCAGCAGCTTCCCCCGGGACCGATCCTACGAGCAGTACTTC,CASSFPRDRSYEQYF
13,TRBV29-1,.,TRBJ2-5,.,TGCAGCGTTGAAGATCAATCCGGAGAGGCCCAGTACTTC,CSVEDQSGEAQYF
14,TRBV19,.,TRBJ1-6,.,TGTGCCAGTAGTATGGCCTACTATAATTCACCCCTCCACTTT,CASSMAYYNSPLHF
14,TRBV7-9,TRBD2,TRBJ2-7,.,TGTGCCAGCAGCCGAGCCGGGACTAGATCCGAGCAGTACTTC,CASSRAGTRSEQYF
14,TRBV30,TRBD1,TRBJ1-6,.,TGTGCCTGGAGTGCGGGACAGTATAATTCACCCCTCCACTTT,CAWSAGQYNSPLHF
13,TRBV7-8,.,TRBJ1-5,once,TGTGCCAGCAGCCTCGGGAGGGATCAGCCCCAGCATTTT,CASSLGRDQPQHF
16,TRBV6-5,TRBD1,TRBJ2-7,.,TGTGCCAGCAGTTATTCGGGACAGGGGGCAGGGTACGAGCAGTACTTC,CASSYSGQGAGYEQYF
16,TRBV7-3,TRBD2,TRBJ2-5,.,TGTGCCAGCAGCGCGGGACTAGCGGGGCCTCGGGAGACCCAGTACTTC,CASSAGLAGPRETQYF
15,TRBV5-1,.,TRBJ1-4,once,TGCGCCAGCAGCCCCCGTTATTCACCTAATGAAAAACTGTTTTTT,CASSPRYSPNEKLFF
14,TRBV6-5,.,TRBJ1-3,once,TGTGCCAGCAGTTATGGGGAGAGTGGAAACACCATATATTTT,CASSYGESGNTIYF
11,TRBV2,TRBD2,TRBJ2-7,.,TGTGCCAAGGGCGGGGGCTACGAGCAGTACTTC,CAKGGGYEQYF